These 9 T cell receptor beta chains were sequenced from one sample in a study of blood T cell repertoires in COVID-19. Only in-frame clones appear in the TCRdb table, and some are missing; sequencing was by immunoSEQ multiplex PCR. This sample carries about 130,000 clones, around 81% of them seen once, and the ten largest clones take about a sixth. The sequenced sample consisted of peripheral blood. Receptor source: a young man with COVID-19, enrolled during active disease.

This clone qualifies as medium-sized (0.01 to 0.1%). The V and J genes are TRBV19 and TRBJ2-7, with 7 bases aligning to TRBD1. With V trimmed by 7 bases and J by 6 bases, 6 bases remained unmatched. This CDR3 has 12 residues. Germline V gene sequence: CDR1 LNHDA, CDR2 SQIVND (reference sequence). This CDR3 reads CASKRQGGEQYF. The CDR3 DNA reads as TGTGCCAGTAAAAGACAGGGCGGCGAGCAGTACTTC.

The rearrangement uses TRBV18 and TRBJ2-1; TRBD2 agrees at 9 bases. J gave up 8 bases and V 3 bases, and 17 bases lay outside the gene matches. CDR3 length: 18 amino acids. CDR1 is KGHSH, CDR2 LQKENI, per germline. For the CDR3, the DNA is TGTGCCAGCTCACCCTCCTTGCGGGAGGGGAGCGTGTTCTATGAGCAGTTCTTC. Translation gives CASSPSLREGSVFYEQFF.

The chain uses TRBV14 and TRBJ2-1; TRBD2 aligns across 9 bases. Per the germline V gene, CDR1 is SGHDN and CDR2 is FVKESK. The CDR3 spans 14 residues. V was pared by 5 bases and J by 7 bases, with 6 bases of the junction left unmatched. CDR3 nucleotide sequence: TGTGCCAGCAGCGGCAGCGGGGGGCGTAATGAGCAGTTCTTC. This encodes CASSGSGGRNEQFF. Complete variable domain (other parts from reference TRBV14 and TRBJ2-1): EAGVTQFPSHSVIEKGQTVTLRCDPISGHDNLYWYRRVMGKEIKFLLHFVKESKQDESGMPNNRFLAERTGGTYSTLKVQPAELEDSGVYFCASSGSGGRNEQFFGPGTRLTVL.

V and J are TRBV6-5 and TRBJ2-7, with 9 bases fitting TRBD2. V lost 8 bases, J lost 4 bases, and 12 bases stayed unmatched. Looked up from germline, CDR1 is MNHEY and CDR2 is SVGAGI. CDR3 length: 15 amino acids. CDR3 loop: CASAEGGRALYEQYF. The CDR3 nucleotides read TGTGCCAGCGCGGAGGGCGGGAGGGCCTTGTACGAGCAGTACTTC.

The chain recombines TRBV6-5 with TRBJ1-4; D is perhaps TRBD1 (5 bases). This CDR3 spans 14 amino acids. Germline V gene data show CDR1 as MNHEY and CDR2 as SVGAGI. The germline V and J ends were trimmed by 5 bases and 4 bases, with 11 bases remaining between them. CDR3 sequence: CASSPQGSNEKLFF. The CDR3 DNA follows: TGTGCCAGCAGTCCGCAGGGAAGTAATGAAAAACTGTTTTTT.

The chain has TRBV27 and TRBJ2-2; TRBD2 matches 7 bases. Trimming removed 2 bases from V and 7 bases from J; junction bases left unmatched: 13. CDR3 length: 17 residues. Looked up from germline, CDR1 is MNHEY and CDR2 is SMNVEV (reference sequence). CDR3 DNA: TGTGCCAGCAGTTTAGCAAAAGGGACTATCTTTGTCGGGGAGCTGTTTTTT. Encoded protein: CASSLAKGTIFVGELFF.

The chain links TRBV6-6 to TRBJ1-6; 10 nucleotides align to TRBD1. V was clipped by 6 bases and J by 4 bases; unmatched bases: 6. The CDR3 totals 16 residues. Per germline, CDR1 MNHNY and CDR2 SVGAGI (reference sequence). The CDR3 DNA reads as TGTGCCAGCAGCATGACAGGGGGCGGATATAATTCACCCCTCCACTTT. Its protein product is CASSMTGGGYNSPLHF.

CDR3 DNA: TGTGCCAGCAGCGCGACAGGGACACGTAATTCACCCCTCCACTTT. Translated, it gives CASSATGTRNSPLHF. J is TRBJ1-6 and V is TRBV9; 7 bases agree with TRBD1. The junction had 6 bases not matched to a gene; V was cut back by 3 bases and J by 6 bases. Germline V gives CDR1 SGDLS, CDR2 YYNGEE. This CDR3 region has 15 residues. Variable domain in full (rest from reference TRBV9 and TRBJ1-6): DSGVTQTPKHLITATGQRVTLRCSPRSGDLSVYWYQQSLDQGLQFLIQYYNGEERAKGNILERFSAQQFPDLHSELNLSSLELGDSALYFCASSATGTRNSPLHFGNGTRLTVT.

CDR3 DNA sequence: TGCGCCAGCAGCCAAGGGCCAGGGCGTAGTCCCGAAGCTTTCTTT. Translation: CASSQGPGRSPEAFF. V gene TRBV4-1 combines with J gene TRBJ1-1; possibly TRBD1 for D (5 bases). The germline CDR1 and CDR2 sequences are MGHRA and YSYEKL. The ends were cut back, 1 base at V and 8 bases at J, with 17 bases in the middle. The CDR3 spans 15 residues.